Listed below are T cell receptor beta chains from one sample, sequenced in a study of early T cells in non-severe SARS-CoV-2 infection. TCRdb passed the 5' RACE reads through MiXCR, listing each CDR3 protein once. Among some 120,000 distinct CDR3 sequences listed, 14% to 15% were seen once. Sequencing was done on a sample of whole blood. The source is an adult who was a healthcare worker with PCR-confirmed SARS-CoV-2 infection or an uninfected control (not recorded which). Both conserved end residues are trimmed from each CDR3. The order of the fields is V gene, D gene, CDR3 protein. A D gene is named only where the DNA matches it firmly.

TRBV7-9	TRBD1	ASSSQGAQGYT
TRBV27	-	ASSLSNGPYGYT
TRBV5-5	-	ASSLRSIPGHLNTEAF
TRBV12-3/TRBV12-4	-	ASRRPTDTQY
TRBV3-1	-	ASSQLPRSRSGANVLT
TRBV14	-	ASSPGLHNSPLH
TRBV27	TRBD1	ASSFTGGSRTQY
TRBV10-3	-	AIPGFQETQY
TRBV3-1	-	ASSQDLLVNEQF
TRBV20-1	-	SARVGPETQY
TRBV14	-	ASSRPNKALGDEQF
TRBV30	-	AWSVLGGTGSTDTQY
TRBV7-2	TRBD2	ASSIAGGTYEQY
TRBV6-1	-	ASSDSLSSTDTQY
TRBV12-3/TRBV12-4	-	ASSFFSNQPQH
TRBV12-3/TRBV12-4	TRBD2	ASSPLRGGLDNEQF
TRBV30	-	ASPGDTNSYEQY
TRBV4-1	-	ASSQWDSQETQY
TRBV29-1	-	SVEAYRANEQF